This TCR beta chain was profiled in a study of T cells in Graves' hyperthyroidism and ophthalmopathy. Study-level background: Peripheral blood specimens were obtained at initial diagnosis, prior to any treatment.

As regards this clonotype: Antigen specificity is unknown.

Amplification targeted TCR beta CDR3 regions from RNA transcripts. A set of HTBI primers served as the primers for a first-round RT-PCR of the TCR CDR3. TCRdb ran MiXCR on the multiplex PCR reads and lists one entry per CDR3 protein. The sample records hundreds of thousands of distinct CDR3 sequences, roughly 37% being singletons. Whole-study results and caveats: Clonotypes that were expanded in thyroid above 0.001 mostly appeared in blood too.

Researchers defined stable Graves' hyperthyroidism as no ophthalmopathy progression within 18 months. Isolation of PBMCs was performed on around 10 ml fresh peripheral blood. CDR3 length equals 13 residues. From germline, CDR1 is DFQATT and CDR2 SNEGSKA (reference sequence). This sequence joins TRBV20-1 and TRBJ2-7; 8 positions agree with TRBD2. The sequence was collected from a man aged 18 to 30 with Graves' hyperthyroidism. The sequencing sample was made of blood. Written as DNA, the CDR3 is TGCAGCACGGGGGGGACTAACCTCTACGAGCAGTACTTC. Its protein is CSTGGTNLYEQYF.